This is a list of T cell receptor beta chains from one sample in a study of CD8+ T cells in alopecia areata. Profiled with immunoSEQ multiplex PCR; TCRdb holds only in-frame clones, not every one. The sample lists 150,000 or so clones; roughly 48% were seen once. The sample consisted of CD4+ T cells sorted from blood. These receptor sequences come from a human donor with alopecia areata. Both conserved end residues are part of each CDR3. D genes are given only for firm matches.

TRBJ2-3	TRBD1	TRBV6-1	CASRVTGPTDTQYF
TRBJ2-6	.	TRBV28	CASRPFTGPGANVLTF
TRBJ2-7	.	TRBV14	CASSPGFGTYEQYF
TRBJ1-4	.	TRBV29-1	CSVYENEKLFF
TRBJ2-5	.	TRBV7-8	CASSLVSMLTVLQYF
TRBJ2-7	.	TRBV28	CASSLDRQVLEQYF
TRBJ1-1	TRBD1	TRBV27	CATSPGTGMNTEAFF
TRBJ2-7	TRBD2	TRBV5-1	CASVNGLAGDSEQYF
TRBJ1-5	.	TRBV29-1	CSVASGTAQNQPQHF
TRBJ2-7	.	TRBV11-2	CASSLWSYEQYF
TRBJ1-1	.	TRBV29-1	CSAGDQGFTEAFF